Listed here are 3 T cell receptor beta chains from one sample, sequenced in a study of CD8+ T cells in alopecia areata. Isolated RNA was reverse transcribed into cDNA used as the sequencing template. Produced via immunoSEQ multiplex PCR; TCRdb's table is partial and in-frame only. The sample lists about 180,000 clones; roughly 60% were seen once. The specimen comprised CD4+ T cells sorted from blood, sampled at week 0. The receptors here all came from a human donor with alopecia areata.

This clone was detected once. The CDR3 loop is CASSRGGSTEAFF. The CDR3, as DNA: TGTGCCAGCAGCCGTGGAGGCAGCACTGAAGCTTTCTTT. The rearrangement uses TRBV7-2 and TRBJ1-1; D unclear. Germline loops: CDR1 SGHTA, CDR2 FQGNSA. This CDR3 is 13 amino acids long. Trimming took off 5 bases at V and 4 bases at J, with 11 bases between the two ends.

This chain links TRBV29-1 with TRBJ2-2, with D unclear. Germline values: CDR1 SQVTM, CDR2 ANQGSEA. CDR3 length: 13 amino acids. The V and J ends lost 6 bases and 1 base respectively, with 9 bases between them. The CDR3: CSVFEGNTGELFF. In DNA, the CDR3 is TGCAGCGTCTTCGAAGGGAACACCGGGGAGCTGTTTTTT.

The chain couples TRBV4-3 to TRBJ1-2, with TRBD1 identical over 10 bases. Trimming removed 6 bases from V and 4 bases from J; junction bases left unmatched: 11. The CDR3 runs to 16 residues. In germline, CDR1 is LGHNA, CDR2 YSLEER. Here the CDR3 reads CASSIDRGRSRYGYTF. The DNA of the CDR3 is TGCGCCAGCAGTATAGACAGGGGGCGAAGTCGCTATGGCTACACCTTC.